What follows describes a single T cell receptor beta chain. Its cognate antigen is unknown. These data are taken from a study of shared clonotypes between healthy human individuals. Pooled CD45RO+ cells and CCR7-negative CD45RA+ TemRA cells made up CD8 memory. Sequencing used immunoSEQ multiplex PCR; TCRdb keeps in-frame clones, though not all of them. The sample contains roughly 720,000 clones, about 90% of which appear only once. This CDR3 has 17 amino acids. V gave up 1 base and J gave up 4 bases; unmatched junction bases: 9. The V gene's germline CDR1 is SGHTA and CDR2 FQGTGA. Overall study findings and caveats: When naive CD4 clonotypes were compared across several donors, about 4.8% were shared. Against clonotypes common to all four donors, non-shared ones had lower generation probabilities.

Source material: memory CD8+ T cells from PBMCs. Specified subset: CD45RO+ cells pooled with CCR7-negative TemRA cells. The chain employs TRBV7-3 and TRBJ2-1; 8 positions agree with TRBD2. The origin of this receptor is a man aged 18 to 29 in good health. Some clones in this sample may be carry-over from other donors' samples. This CDR3 is CASSLIGGSGTYNEQFF. CDR3 nucleotide sequence: TGTGCCAGCAGCTTAATTGGTGGTAGCGGGACGTACAATGAGCAGTTCTTC.